Listed below are T cell receptor beta chains from one sample, sequenced in a study of quantifying T cell responses using KT2 cells. One entry per CDR3 protein results from TCRdb running MiXCR on the UMI-ligation and nested PCR reads. The sample has 50,000 to 70,000 distinct CDR3 sequences; roughly an eighth are singletons. Sequencing used PBMCs spiked with cells of the T cell clone KT2. The receptors were sampled from a human donor. The conserved cysteine and the conserved F or W are not part of the CDR3 here.

V: TRBV6-2/TRBV6-3; length: 11; CDR3: ASSYATNTEAF
V: TRBV29-1; length: 12; CDR3: SGGGGVSGTEAF
V: TRBV12-3/TRBV12-4; length: 12; CDR3: ASSSPGDSYEQY
V: TRBV2; length: 16; CDR3: ASSLSGTGGAFYQPQH
V: TRBV7-2; length: 13; CDR3: ASSYTGGAYNEQF
V: TRBV28; length: 12; CDR3: ASSLEDRTASLH
V: TRBV20-1; length: 11; CDR3: SASRDAEEKLF
V: TRBV4-1; length: 14; CDR3: ASSQVSGQANQPQH
V: TRBV6-6; length: 16; CDR3: ASSLGTSGRLVTDTQY
V: TRBV15; length: 15; CDR3: ATSRGALAWSSYEQY
V: TRBV5-6; length: 14; CDR3: ASSFTAVLGSNEQY
V: TRBV12-3/TRBV12-4; length: 10; CDR3: ASSSIPEKLF
V: TRBV30; length: 12; CDR3: AWSEKRQDGGYT
V: TRBV4-1; length: 16; CDR3: ASSQGLAGALLGDTQY
V: TRBV7-2; length: 12; CDR3: ASSLAGSQGTQY
V: TRBV25-1; length: 14; CDR3: ASLPSTGAGANVLT
V: TRBV7-3; length: 13; CDR3: ASSLNHLAVHGYT
V: TRBV28; length: 14; CDR3: ASSLYEGWGNTEAF
V: TRBV11-3; length: 15; CDR3: ASSRVGAGGPLDTQY
V: TRBV6-2/TRBV6-3; length: 13; CDR3: ASSYSIAGGGEQF
V: TRBV5-6; length: 13; CDR3: ASSLSSSGANVLT
V: TRBV5-1; length: 13; CDR3: ASSYFDRDEETQY
V: TRBV7-8; length: 13; CDR3: ASSPPGRRTDTQY
V: TRBV7-2; length: 9; CDR3: ASSLFTREF
V: TRBV5-6; length: 12; CDR3: ASSLGRWGADGF
V: TRBV4-2; length: 11; CDR3: ASSQTTGETQY
V: TRBV4-1; length: 13; CDR3: ASSFRGERTDTQY
V: TRBV29-1; length: 10; CDR3: SGDPLNTEAF
V: TRBV6-4; length: 12; CDR3: ASSDMSFNSPLH
V: TRBV5-1; length: 13; CDR3: ASSLIGVDNSPLH
V: TRBV4-2; length: 12; CDR3: ASSQGTYRDIQY
V: TRBV20-1; length: 15; CDR3: SAPGLAGALAKNIQY
V: TRBV7-8; length: 14; CDR3: ASSYGLRAFDTEAF
V: TRBV10-3; length: 13; CDR3: AISGLAGGRNEQF
V: TRBV7-3; length: 11; CDR3: ASSFGHKETQY
V: TRBV9; length: 11; CDR3: ASSPTGDTEAF
V: TRBV7-9; length: 11; CDR3: ASSLPGQTEAF
V: TRBV7-6; length: 18; CDR3: ASSSTSGPGGLTTYNEQF
V: TRBV29-1; length: 10; CDR3: SGRTGQETQY
V: TRBV27; length: 12; CDR3: ASSFFGQQETQY
V: TRBV24-1; length: 12; CDR3: ATSDLRGGLELF
V: TRBV2; length: 13; CDR3: ASTLSGSMNNEQF
V: TRBV4-1; length: 17; CDR3: ASSQASGGGFSSNQPQH
V: TRBV20-1; length: 11; CDR3: SASGGPTGELF
V: TRBV29-1; length: 12; CDR3: SALAGANTGELF
V: TRBV20-1; length: 13; CDR3: SAREATGSNQPQH
V: TRBV6-1; length: 14; CDR3: ASSPLAGANTGELF
V: TRBV7-9; length: 15; CDR3: ASSSTQLRGAREKLF
V: TRBV5-1; length: 14; CDR3: ASSLAFPGSSYEQY
V: TRBV5-1; length: 14; CDR3: ASSLAGDRGFYEQY
V: TRBV6-5; length: 9; CDR3: ASSSVLGAF
V: TRBV5-1; length: 12; CDR3: ASSLEGGADTQY